What follows are 16 T cell receptor beta chains derived from one specimen sequenced in a study of T cell responses to AZD1222 COVID-19 vaccine. Measured with immunoSEQ multiplex PCR; TCRdb has only the in-frame clones, and not every one. The sample has under 150,000 clones, about 88% seen once; the top ten hold approximately 18%. The source material was peripheral blood, sampled on day 0 of MenACWY control vaccination. The receptors stem from an adult in good health.

The chain joins TRBV5-6 to TRBJ1-4; D remains unclear. V was shortened by 4 bases and J by 0 bases, with 16 bases between the two germline ends. The germline gives CDR1 SGHDT, CDR2 YYEEEE. The CDR3 totals 17 residues. CDR3 sequence reads: CASSRGGQVATNEKLFF. CDR3 sequence (DNA): TGTGCCAGCAGCCGGGGTGGGCAAGTTGCAACTAATGAAAAACTGTTTTTT.

The chain uses TRBV28 and TRBJ1-2, with unresolved D. The length of the CDR3 is 12 residues. V lost 6 bases, J lost 0 bases, and 5 bases lay in between. Germline V gives CDR1 MDHEN, CDR2 SYDVKM. In DNA, the CDR3 is TGTGCCAGCAGCCTAGCTAACTATGGCTACACCTTC. Translating it yields CASSLANYGYTF.

The chain has TRBV7-9 and TRBJ1-6, with D uncertain. Germline CDR1 reads SEHNR; CDR2 reads FQNEAQ (reference sequence). The CDR3 runs to 14 residues. Trimming removed 5 bases at V and 10 bases at J, with 15 bases between. The CDR3 loop reads CASSPKGAHSPLHF. CDR3 DNA: TGTGCCAGCAGCCCTAAGGGAGCTCACTCACCCCTCCACTTT.

The sample holds a few counts of this clone. The chain couples TRBV18 to TRBJ1-3; D ambiguous. Germline-derived CDR1 and CDR2 are KGHSH and LQKENI. This CDR3 region has 15 residues. V gave up 4 bases and J gave up 0 bases, with 10 bases separating them. The CDR3 reads CASSQDGSSGNTIYF. As DNA, the CDR3 is TGTGCCAGCTCACAGGACGGTAGCTCTGGAAACACCATATATTTT.

The chain links TRBV2 to TRBJ1-1; D gene ambiguous. The V gene lost 5 bases and the J gene lost 2 bases, with 12 bases spanning the gap. Germline V gives CDR1 SNHLY, CDR2 FYNNEI. The CDR3 is 14 amino acids. This chain's CDR3 is CASSPSPSNTEAFF. CDR3 bases: TGTGCCAGCAGTCCCTCCCCCAGTAACACTGAAGCTTTCTTT.

The chain couples TRBV18 to TRBJ2-1; D gene uncertain. CDR1 KGHSH and CDR2 LQKENI come from the germline V gene. The CDR3 length is 15 residues. Trimming pared 3 bases from V and 0 bases from J, leaving 9 bases between. The CDR3 loop is CASSPDQSSYNEQFF. DNA for the CDR3: TGTGCCAGCTCACCTGACCAAAGCTCCTACAATGAGCAGTTCTTC.

The count of this clone is one. This chain joins TRBV15 and TRBJ1-2; the D gene is possibly TRBD1 (5 bases). This CDR3 is built from 12 residues. Germline CDR1 LNHNV, CDR2 YYDKDF (reference sequence). Trimming stripped 6 bases from V and 4 bases from J, with 9 bases between. The CDR3 DNA is TGTGCCACCAGGACAGAGCTCTATGGCTACACCTTC. Translation: CATRTELYGYTF.

This chain joins TRBV2 and TRBJ2-7, with D possibly being TRBD2 (5 bases). V was cut by 4 bases and J by 1 base, with 11 bases left in between. This CDR3 has 14 residues. Germline CDR1 SNHLY, CDR2 FYNNEI. In DNA, the CDR3 is TGTGCCAGCAGTGGGGTCGGGATTTCCTACGAGCAGTACTTC. Protein: CASSGVGISYEQYF.

This chain links TRBV10-1 with TRBJ2-5; 8 positions agree with TRBD1. The CDR3 spans 16 residues. CDR1 is WNHNN and CDR2 is SYGVQD in the germline V gene (reference sequence). The ends lost 3 bases at V and 4 bases at J; junction bases unmatched: 10. CDR3 DNA sequence: TGCGCCAGCAGTGATTCCCGAGCAGGGGGCGGAGAGACCCAGTACTTC. Amino acids: CASSDSRAGGGETQYF.

The CDR3 coding sequence is TGTGCCAGCAGTTCCTTAGGACGGCGCACCTACGAGCAGTACTTC. Protein sequence: CASSSLGRRTYEQYF. The V call is TRBV6-5, the J call TRBJ2-7; the D is unclear. Germline CDR1 and CDR2: MNHEY and SVGAGI. V was shortened by 4 bases and J by 2 bases, with 15 bases between the two germline ends. This CDR3 has 15 amino acids.

This chain links TRBV28 with TRBJ2-1, with 7 bases matching TRBD2. This CDR3 comprises 16 residues. Per the germline V gene, CDR1 is MDHEN and CDR2 is SYDVKM. V was clipped by 5 bases and J by 4 bases; unmatched bases: 11. CDR3: CASSPRGAGIYNEQFF. The DNA of the CDR3 is TGTGCCAGCAGTCCACGGGGAGCGGGAATTTACAATGAGCAGTTCTTC.

The chain carries TRBV4-2 and TRBJ2-7, with TRBD2 identical over 11 bases. The CDR3 is 16 amino acids. The ends lost 3 bases at V and 3 bases at J; junction bases unmatched: 7. CDR1 and CDR2 from the germline V gene are LGHNA and YNFKEQ. In DNA form, the CDR3 reads TGTGCCAGCAGCCAGGAAAGCGGGACTAGCGGCTACGAGCAGTACTTC. It codes for CASSQESGTSGYEQYF.

The V gene is TRBV11-2, the J gene TRBJ1-1, with D perhaps matching TRBD1 (5 bases). The V gene's germline CDR1 is SGHAT and CDR2 FQNNGV. Trimming removed 0 bases at V and 12 bases at J, with 23 bases between. This CDR3 has 16 residues. The CDR3, as DNA: TGTGCCAGCAGCTTAGATTGGGACCGGACGGGGGAGGGAACTTTCTTT. Translation: CASSLDWDRTGEGTFF.

This chain connects TRBV28 to TRBJ1-5; D might be TRBD1 (5 bases). Germline V gives CDR1 MDHEN, CDR2 SYDVKM. The V end was cut by 7 bases, the J end by 9 bases, with 10 bases between. The CDR3 is made up of 11 amino acids. CDR3 DNA sequence: TGTGCCAGCACAACCCAGGGGCCCCAGCATTTT. This gives the protein CASTTQGPQHF.

V and J are TRBV24-1 and TRBJ2-6; 9 bases map to TRBD1. The ends lost 12 bases at V and 2 bases at J; junction bases unmatched: 13. This CDR3 has 17 amino acids. Looked up from germline, CDR1 is KGHDR and CDR2 is SFDVKD. This CDR3 is CAPPGDREEAGANVLTF. CDR3 DNA: TGTGCCCCACCAGGGGACAGGGAAGAGGCTGGGGCCAACGTCCTGACTTTC.

V and J are TRBV19 and TRBJ1-1, with unresolved D. Looked up from germline, CDR1 is LNHDA and CDR2 is SQIVND (reference sequence). The CDR3 sequence is 16 residues long. V lost 5 bases, J lost 0 bases, and 16 bases lay in between. The CDR3 here is CASSLRPNLMNTEAFF. CDR3 bases: TGTGCCAGTAGTCTTAGACCTAACCTCATGAACACTGAAGCTTTCTTT.